This passage covers 29 T cell receptor beta chains from one sample sequenced in a study of cytomegalovirus exposure and HLA in healthy donors. Measured with immunoSEQ multiplex PCR; TCRdb has only the in-frame clones, and not every one. Among around 300,000 clones listed, over 75% were seen once. Material for sequencing was PBMCs. These receptors all stem from a man aged 30 to 45 in good health and CMV-seronegative.

The genes are TRBV19 and TRBJ1-5; 10 positions agree with TRBD1. V was pared by 4 bases and J by 5 bases, with 8 bases of the junction left unmatched. This CDR3 has 16 amino acids. Germline-derived CDR1 and CDR2 are LNHDA and SQIVND (reference sequence). Here the CDR3 DNA reads TGTGCCAGTAGTAGTCCGGGACAGGGGAAATATCAGCCCCAGCATTTT. It codes for CASSSPGQGKYQPQHF. Supplemented by reference TRBV19 and TRBJ1-5, the full variable domain reads DGGITQSPKYLFRKEGQNVTLSCEQNLNHDAMYWYRQDPGQGLRLIYYSQIVNDFQKGDIAEGYSVSREKKESFPLTVTSAQKNPTAFYLCASSSPGQGKYQPQHFGDGTRLSIL.

This clone was seen a single time. The chain has TRBV10-3 and TRBJ2-5; a possible D gene is TRBD1 (5 bases). Trimming took 7 bases from V and 5 from J, leaving 14 bases between them. The CDR3 has 13 residues. Germline-derived CDR1 and CDR2 are ENHRY and SYGVKD. The CDR3 region has the DNA TGTGCCATCAAGCAGGGATCGGAGGAGACCCAGTACTTC. Translated: CAIKQGSEETQYF.

This clone was observed at least ten times. The chain couples TRBV30 to TRBJ1-6, with D unresolved. The V end lost 4 bases, the J end lost 0 bases, and 7 bases lay between the germline ends. Germline loops: CDR1 GTSNPN, CDR2 SVGIG (reference sequence). This CDR3 region has 14 residues. The CDR3 nucleotides read TGTGCCTGGAAAAAGAGCTCCTATAATTCACCCCTCCACTTT. Its translation is CAWKKSSYNSPLHF.

This rearrangement joins TRBV11-3 to TRBJ2-7, with TRBD2 as a possible D gene (5 bases). V was shortened by 1 base and J by 0 bases, with 10 bases between the two germline ends. This CDR3 is 15 amino acids long. The germline gives CDR1 SGHNT, CDR2 YENEEA. The CDR3 sequence: CASSLGRGYSYEQYF. In DNA, the CDR3 is TGTGCCAGCAGCTTAGGACGGGGTTACTCCTACGAGCAGTACTTC.

V usage is TRBV11-2 and J usage is TRBJ2-1; TRBD2 aligns across 8 bases. The ends lost 1 base at V and 2 bases at J; junction bases unmatched: 4. Germline CDR1 and CDR2: SGHAT and FQNNGV. The CDR3 runs 16 residues. In nucleotides, the CDR3 is TGTGCCAGCAGCTTAGCTTACGGGGGGGCCTACAATGAGCAGTTCTTC. Translation gives CASSLAYGGAYNEQFF.

The chain joins TRBV11-2 to TRBJ2-4, with D tentatively TRBD1 (5 bases). From germline, CDR1 is SGHAT and CDR2 FQNNGV. The CDR3 sequence is 16 residues long. Between the trimmed V and J ends, which lost 3 bases and 0 bases, there was a span of 12 bases. CDR3 in amino acids: CASSFYRGQAKNIQYF. Here the CDR3 DNA reads TGTGCCAGCAGCTTTTATAGGGGTCAAGCCAAAAACATTCAGTACTTC.

The V call is TRBV19, the J call TRBJ1-3; 7 bases align to TRBD1. The CDR3 has 17 residues. Trimming cost V 5 bases and J 4 bases; bases outside gene matches: 14. Germline V CDR1 and CDR2: LNHDA, SQIVND (reference sequence). The CDR3 DNA is TGTGCCAGTAGTCAGCTTTCGGCAGGGGGTACCGGAAACACCATATATTTT. Translation: CASSQLSAGGTGNTIYF.

J is TRBJ1-2 and V is TRBV7-2; weak D call: TRBD1 (5 bases). V lost 2 bases and J 4 bases, leaving 20 bases between the germline ends. The germline V gene encodes CDR1 SGHTA and CDR2 FQGNSA. The CDR3 sequence is 17 residues long. Written as DNA, the CDR3 is TGTGCCAGCAGCTTACCCATAGGAGGGGAGTACGGCTATGGCTACACCTTC. It encodes CASSLPIGGEYGYGYTF.

The V gene is TRBV5-1, the J gene TRBJ2-1, with 9 bases aligning to TRBD2. With 4 bases clipped from V and 4 bases from J, the junction kept 9 bases outside the gene matches. The CDR3 has 16 residues. CDR1 and CDR2 (germline): SGHRS, YFSETQ. The CDR3: CASSRTLAGVYNEQFF. The CDR3 DNA follows: TGCGCCAGCAGCCGGACCTTAGCGGGGGTGTACAATGAGCAGTTCTTC. The entire variable domain, with the rest obtained from reference TRBV5-1 and TRBJ2-1, is as follows: KAGVTQTPRYLIKTRGQQVTLSCSPISGHRSVSWYQQTPGQGLQFLFEYFSETQRNKGNFPGRFSGRQFSNSRSEMNVSTLELGDSALYLCASSRTLAGVYNEQFFGPGTRLTVL.

This chain joins TRBV7-2 and TRBJ2-1; weak D call: TRBD1 (6 bases). The germline V gene encodes CDR1 SGHTA and CDR2 FQGNSA. V dropped 5 bases and J dropped 8 bases, with 19 bases sitting between them. This CDR3 is built from 15 residues. The CDR3 DNA follows: TGTGCCAGCAGCCTCAGGGGTCGACAGGTCGATGAGCAGTTCTTC. Its protein is CASSLRGRQVDEQFF.

This clone has only one observation. Other DNA variants within this sample encode the same CDR3. The rearrangement joins TRBV5-4 to TRBJ2-7, with 7 bases fitting TRBD2. Germline V gives CDR1 SGHNT, CDR2 YYREEE (reference sequence). The ends lost 3 bases at V and 1 base at J; junction bases unmatched: 1. The CDR3 has 13 residues. In DNA, the CDR3 is TGTGCCAGCAGCTCGGGGGGTTCCTACGAGCAGTACTTC. It yields the protein CASSSGGSYEQYF.

The V call is TRBV5-1, the J call TRBJ2-7, with D possibly matching TRBD1 (6 bases). Trimming cost V 4 bases and J 3 bases, with 17 bases left between them. There are 15 residues in the CDR3. Germline CDR1 and CDR2: SGHRS and YFSETQ. CDR3 sequence reads: CASSLDSLTVYEQYF. The CDR3 region has the DNA TGCGCCAGCAGCCTGGACAGCCTAACGGTCTACGAGCAGTACTTC.

V and J are TRBV6-1 and TRBJ2-7, with a tentative D call TRBD2 (6 bases). V lost 2 bases to trimming and J lost 5 bases, with 13 bases between them. The germline CDR1 and CDR2 sequences are MNHNS and SASEGT. The CDR3 contains 14 residues. CDR3 sequence (DNA): TGTGCCAGCAGTGAATTAGGAGGGATCAACGAGCAGTACTTC. Protein sequence: CASSELGGINEQYF.

This rearrangement joins TRBV2 to TRBJ1-5; tentatively, D is TRBD1 (6 bases). This CDR3 has 15 residues. Looked up from germline, CDR1 is SNHLY and CDR2 is FYNNEI. V was clipped by 3 bases and J by 4 bases, with 13 bases between them. For the CDR3, the DNA is TGTGCCAGCAGTGAGGTACGAGGGGGAAATCAGCCCCAGCATTTT. Its translation: CASSEVRGGNQPQHF.

The genes are TRBV9 and TRBJ2-3; TRBD2 agrees at 9 bases. Germline V gives CDR1 SGDLS, CDR2 YYNGEE. Unmatched junction bases numbered 8, after V lost 4 bases and J lost 2 bases. The CDR3 is 16 residues long. The DNA of the CDR3 is TGTGCCAGCAGCCCACCCAGCGGGGGGTACACAGATACGCAGTATTTT. Its translation: CASSPPSGGYTDTQYF.

About this clone: The junction does not match germline at one end; this may be a read error. This chain links TRBV27 with TRBJ2-5; tentative D call: TRBD2 (5 bases). The CDR3 is 8 amino acids. In germline, CDR1 is MNHEY, CDR2 SMNVEV (reference sequence). DNA for the CDR3: TGCTACCTGGAGGCCCAGTACTTC. Translating gives CYLEAQYF.

The chain is built from TRBV7-9 and TRBJ1-4; TRBD1 matches at 9 bases. Per the germline V gene, CDR1 is SEHNR and CDR2 is FQNEAQ (reference sequence). Trimming took 2 bases from V and 8 from J; bases not matched to a gene: 6. This CDR3 spans 15 amino acids. The chain's CDR3 is CASSLFSGTGEKLFF. The DNA of the CDR3 is TGTGCCAGCAGCTTATTTTCCGGGACAGGGGAAAAACTGTTTTTT.

The chain joins TRBV5-4 to TRBJ2-3; 14 positions match TRBD2. Germline V gene lookup returns CDR1 SGHNT and CDR2 YYREEE (reference sequence). The CDR3 sequence is 15 residues long. V lost 9 bases to trimming and J lost 4 bases; unmatched junction nucleotides: 7. The CDR3 DNA reads TGTGCCACAAGACTAGCGGGGGGGCGGCCAGATACGCAGTATTTT. Translating it yields CATRLAGGRPDTQYF.

The chain uses TRBV7-8 and TRBJ2-7; 7 bases map to TRBD1. Germline V gene lookup returns CDR1 SGHVS and CDR2 FQNEAQ. Unmatched junction bases numbered 2, after V lost 5 bases and J lost 1 base. The CDR3 is made up of 13 amino acids. This CDR3 reads CASSGDSSYEQYF. The CDR3, as DNA: TGTGCCAGCAGCGGGGACAGTTCCTACGAGCAGTACTTC.

The chain uses TRBV7-9 and TRBJ2-2, with a possible D match to TRBD1 (6 bases). The CDR3 consists of 13 residues. Trimming left V 10 bases short and J 0 bases short, with 9 bases between. Germline assignment: CDR1 SEHNR and CDR2 FQNEAQ (reference sequence). CDR3 in amino acids: CAIRTANTGELFF. Here the CDR3 DNA reads TGTGCCATTCGGACAGCGAACACCGGGGAGCTGTTTTTT.

The J gene is TRBJ1-4, the V gene TRBV10-2; 11 bases agree with TRBD1. J lost 8 bases, V lost 8 bases, and 1 base had no gene match. Germline V gives CDR1 WSHSY, CDR2 SAAADI. This CDR3 region has 12 residues. The CDR3 reads CASGDRGEKLFF. In DNA form, the CDR3 reads TGCGCCAGCGGGGACAGGGGGGAAAAACTGTTTTTT.

The chain joins TRBV19 to TRBJ1-6; D call uncertain. The CDR3 is made up of 16 amino acids. Per the germline V gene, CDR1 is LNHDA and CDR2 is SQIVND (reference sequence). Trimming shortened V by 5 bases and J by 0 bases, and 11 bases separated the two germline ends. CDR3 loop: CASSQWPSSYNSPLHF. The CDR3 bases are TGTGCCAGTAGTCAATGGCCTAGCTCCTATAATTCACCCCTCCACTTT.

The genes are TRBV4-1 and TRBJ1-4; tentative D call: TRBD1 (5 bases). Trimming shortened V by 1 base and J by 6 bases, and 9 bases separated the two germline ends. The CDR3 spans 14 residues. Germline CDR1 is MGHRA and CDR2 is YSYEKL. CDR3 residues: CASSQGWTYEKLFF. CDR3 coding DNA: TGCGCCAGCAGCCAAGGCTGGACATATGAAAAACTGTTTTTT.

V and J are TRBV7-2 and TRBJ1-2; TRBD1 might be the D (5 bases). This CDR3 is built from 13 residues. The V and J ends lost 4 bases and 6 bases respectively, with 12 bases between them. Looked up from germline, CDR1 is SGHTA and CDR2 is FQGNSA. CDR3: CASSWDPGNGYTF. In DNA form, the CDR3 reads TGTGCCAGCAGCTGGGATCCAGGGAATGGCTACACCTTC.

The chain is built from TRBV14 and TRBJ1-2; 9 bases are a match to TRBD1. The V segment lost 5 bases and the J segment 8 bases; nucleotides outside the gene matches: 12. Germline lookup yields CDR1 SGHDN and CDR2 FVKESK. This CDR3 spans 15 amino acids. CDR3 in DNA: TGTGCCAGCAGCGAGACAGGGGGAAGTTCCGCCGGCTACACCTTC. Protein sequence: CASSETGGSSAGYTF.

For this clone: The junction does not match germline at one end; this may be a read error. This chain uses TRBV6-1 with TRBJ2-1, with D perhaps TRBD2 (6 bases). The CDR3 runs 14 residues. Germline assignment: CDR1 MNHNS and CDR2 SASEGT. The CDR3 nucleotides read TGTGCCAGCGGTGAGCGGGCCCCCTACAATGAGCAGTTCTTC. Translated, it gives CASGERAPYNEQFF.

The chain employs TRBV25-1 and TRBJ2-5; 8 bases line up with TRBD1. The CDR3 has 13 residues. With V trimmed by 6 bases and J by 9 bases, 9 bases remained unmatched. Germline CDR1 MGHDK, CDR2 SYGVNS. CDR3 coding DNA: TGTGCCAGCAGCCCTGACAGGGGAAGAGCCCAGTACTTC. Translating gives CASSPDRGRAQYF.

This clone was recorded only once. This chain links TRBV7-2 with TRBJ1-2; no clear D gene. V was clipped by 4 bases and J by 0 bases, with 15 bases between them. Germline V gives CDR1 SGHTA, CDR2 FQGNSA. CDR3 length: 16 residues. CDR3 DNA sequence: TGTGCCAGCAGCTCCGGACGGAGGATATCTAACTATGGCTACACCTTC. It specifies CASSSGRRISNYGYTF. The variable domain in full, completed from reference TRBV7-2 and TRBJ1-2, reads GAGVSQSPSNKVTEKGKDVELRCDPISGHTALYWYRQSLGQGLEFLIYFQGNSAPDKSGLPSDRFSAERTGGSVSTLTIQRTQQEDSAVYLCASSSGRRISNYGYTFGSGTRLTVV.

The CDR3 loop reads CASWKGDGANVLTF. CDR3 nucleotide sequence: TGCGCCAGCTGGAAAGGAGACGGGGCCAACGTCCTGACTTTC. The V and J genes are TRBV4-1 and TRBJ2-6; D is unresolved. Germline V gene sequence: CDR1 MGHRA, CDR2 YSYEKL. V was trimmed by 8 bases and J by 4 bases, leaving 12 bases between them. There are 14 residues in the CDR3.